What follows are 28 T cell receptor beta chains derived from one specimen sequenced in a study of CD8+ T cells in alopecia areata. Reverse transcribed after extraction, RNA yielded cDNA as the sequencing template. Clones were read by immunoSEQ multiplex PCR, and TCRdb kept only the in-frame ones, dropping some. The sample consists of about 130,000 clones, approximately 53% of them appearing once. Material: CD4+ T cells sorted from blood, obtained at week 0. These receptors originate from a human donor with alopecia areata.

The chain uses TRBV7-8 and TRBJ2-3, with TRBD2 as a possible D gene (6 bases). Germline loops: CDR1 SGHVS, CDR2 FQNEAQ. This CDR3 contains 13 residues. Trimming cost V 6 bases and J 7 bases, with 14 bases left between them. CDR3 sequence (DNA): TGTGCCAGCAGTTATACCGCGGGGAATACGCAGTATTTT. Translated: CASSYTAGNTQYF.

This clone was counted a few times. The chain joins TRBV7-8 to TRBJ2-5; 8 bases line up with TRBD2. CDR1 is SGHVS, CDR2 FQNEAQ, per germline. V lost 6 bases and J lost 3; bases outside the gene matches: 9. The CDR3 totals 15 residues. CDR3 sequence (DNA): TGTGCCAGCAGTCAGGATGTCGGGGGGGAAGAGACCCAGTACTTC. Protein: CASSQDVGGEETQYF.

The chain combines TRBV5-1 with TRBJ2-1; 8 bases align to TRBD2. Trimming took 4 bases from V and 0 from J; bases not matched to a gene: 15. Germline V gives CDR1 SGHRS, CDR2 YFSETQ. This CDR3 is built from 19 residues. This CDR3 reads CASSRDPIAGTYSYNEQFF. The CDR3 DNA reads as TGCGCCAGCAGCCGGGACCCTATAGCGGGGACCTACTCCTACAATGAGCAGTTCTTC.

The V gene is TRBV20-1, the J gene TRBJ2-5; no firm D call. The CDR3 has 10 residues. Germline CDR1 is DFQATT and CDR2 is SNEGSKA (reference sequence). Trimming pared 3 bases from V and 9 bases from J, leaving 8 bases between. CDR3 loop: CSASGPAQYF. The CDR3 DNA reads TGCAGTGCTAGTGGTCCCGCCCAGTACTTC.

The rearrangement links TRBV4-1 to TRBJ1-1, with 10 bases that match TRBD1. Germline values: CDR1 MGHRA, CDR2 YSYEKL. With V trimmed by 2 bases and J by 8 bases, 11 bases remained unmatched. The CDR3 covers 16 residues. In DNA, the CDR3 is TGCGCCAGCAGCCAAATCCGTTGGGACAGGGGTCCCGAAGCTTTCTTT. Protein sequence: CASSQIRWDRGPEAFF.

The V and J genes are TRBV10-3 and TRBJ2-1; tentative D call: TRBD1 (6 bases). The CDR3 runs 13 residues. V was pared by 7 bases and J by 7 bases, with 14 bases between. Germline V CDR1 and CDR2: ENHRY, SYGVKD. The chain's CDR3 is CAITGGRGNEQFF. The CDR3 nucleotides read TGTGCCATCACAGGAGGCAGGGGAAATGAGCAGTTCTTC.

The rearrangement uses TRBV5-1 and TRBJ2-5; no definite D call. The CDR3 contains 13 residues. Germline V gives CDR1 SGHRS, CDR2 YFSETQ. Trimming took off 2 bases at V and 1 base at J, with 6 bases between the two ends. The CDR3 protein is CASSFRPQETQYF. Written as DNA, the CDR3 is TGCGCCAGCAGCTTCCGACCCCAAGAGACCCAGTACTTC.

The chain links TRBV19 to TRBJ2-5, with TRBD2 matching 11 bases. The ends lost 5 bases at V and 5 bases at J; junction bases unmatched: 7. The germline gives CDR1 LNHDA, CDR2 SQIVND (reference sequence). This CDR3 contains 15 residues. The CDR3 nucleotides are TGTGCCAGTAGTCCTTTAGCGGGAGGGCCGGAGACCCAGTACTTC. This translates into CASSPLAGGPETQYF.

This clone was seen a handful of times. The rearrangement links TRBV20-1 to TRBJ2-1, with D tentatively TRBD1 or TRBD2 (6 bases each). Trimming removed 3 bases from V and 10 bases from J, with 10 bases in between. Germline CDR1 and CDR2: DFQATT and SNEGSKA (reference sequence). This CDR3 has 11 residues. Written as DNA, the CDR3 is TGCAGTGCTAGGGGGGGCGAGGAGCAGTTCTTC. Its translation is CSARGGEEQFF.

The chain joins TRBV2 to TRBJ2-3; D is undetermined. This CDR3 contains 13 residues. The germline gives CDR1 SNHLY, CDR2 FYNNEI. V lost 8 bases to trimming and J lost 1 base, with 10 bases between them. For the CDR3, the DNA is TGTGCCAGCCACCTGGACCGCACAGATACGCAGTATTTT. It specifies CASHLDRTDTQYF.

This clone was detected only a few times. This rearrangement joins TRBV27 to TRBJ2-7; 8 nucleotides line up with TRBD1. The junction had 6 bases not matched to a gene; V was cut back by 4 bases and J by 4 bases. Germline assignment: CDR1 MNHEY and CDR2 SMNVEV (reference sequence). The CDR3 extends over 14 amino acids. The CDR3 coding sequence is TGTGCCAGCAGTTCACGGACAGGGAGGTACGAGCAGTACTTC. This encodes CASSSRTGRYEQYF.

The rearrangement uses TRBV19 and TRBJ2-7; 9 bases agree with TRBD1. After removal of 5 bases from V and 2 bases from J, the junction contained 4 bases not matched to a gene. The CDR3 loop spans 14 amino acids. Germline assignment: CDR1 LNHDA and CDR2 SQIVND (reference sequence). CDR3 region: CASSPRQGAYEQYF. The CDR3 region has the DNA TGTGCCAGTAGTCCTCGACAGGGGGCCTACGAGCAGTACTTC.

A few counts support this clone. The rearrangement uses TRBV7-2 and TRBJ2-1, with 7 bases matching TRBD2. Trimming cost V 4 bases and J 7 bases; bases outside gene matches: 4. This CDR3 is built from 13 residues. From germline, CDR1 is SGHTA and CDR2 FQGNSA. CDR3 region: CASSSQRENEQFF. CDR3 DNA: TGTGCCAGCAGCTCCCAGCGGGAAAATGAGCAGTTCTTC. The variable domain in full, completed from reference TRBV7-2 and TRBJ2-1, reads GAGVSQSPSNKVTEKGKDVELRCDPISGHTALYWYRQSLGQGLEFLIYFQGNSAPDKSGLPSDRFSAERTGGSVSTLTIQRTQQEDSAVYLCASSSQRENEQFFGPGTRLTVL.

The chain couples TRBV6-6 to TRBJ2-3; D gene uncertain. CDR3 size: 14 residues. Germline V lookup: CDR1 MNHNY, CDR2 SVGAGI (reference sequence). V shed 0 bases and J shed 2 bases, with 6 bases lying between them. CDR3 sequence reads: CASSYSAVTDTQYF. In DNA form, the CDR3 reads TGTGCCAGCAGTTACTCGGCCGTCACAGATACGCAGTATTTT.

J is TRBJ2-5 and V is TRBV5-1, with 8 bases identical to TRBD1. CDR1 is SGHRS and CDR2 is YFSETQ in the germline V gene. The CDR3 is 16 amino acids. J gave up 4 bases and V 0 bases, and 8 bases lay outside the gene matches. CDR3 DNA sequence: TGCGCCAGCAGCTTGGGTCCAGGGGGCGAGGGAGAGACCCAGTACTTC. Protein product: CASSLGPGGEGETQYF. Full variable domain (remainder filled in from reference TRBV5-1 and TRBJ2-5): KAGVTQTPRYLIKTRGQQVTLSCSPISGHRSVSWYQQTPGQGLQFLFEYFSETQRNKGNFPGRFSGRQFSNSRSEMNVSTLELGDSALYLCASSLGPGGEGETQYFGPGTRLLVL.

The CDR3 reads CASTLITGNTEAFF. The CDR3 DNA reads as TGTGCCAGCACCCTGATTACAGGGAACACTGAAGCTTTCTTT. The chain has TRBV2 and TRBJ1-1, with a possible D match to TRBD1 (5 bases). Trimming cost V 7 bases and J 1 base, with 13 bases left between them. The CDR3 covers 14 residues. CDR1 and CDR2 (germline): SNHLY, FYNNEI.

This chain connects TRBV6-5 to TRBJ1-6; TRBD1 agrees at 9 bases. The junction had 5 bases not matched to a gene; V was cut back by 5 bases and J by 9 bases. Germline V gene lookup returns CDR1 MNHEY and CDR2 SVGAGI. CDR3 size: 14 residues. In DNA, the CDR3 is TGTGCCAGCAGTACAGGGGGCTGGGGTTCACCCCTCCACTTT. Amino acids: CASSTGGWGSPLHF.

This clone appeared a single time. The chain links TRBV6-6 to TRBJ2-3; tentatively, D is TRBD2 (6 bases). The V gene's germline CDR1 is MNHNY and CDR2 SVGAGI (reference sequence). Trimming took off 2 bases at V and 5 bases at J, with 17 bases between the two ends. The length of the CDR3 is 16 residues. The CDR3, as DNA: TGTGCCAGCAGTTACGGGACTGGGAGTGGTGGAGATACGCAGTATTTT. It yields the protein CASSYGTGSGGDTQYF.

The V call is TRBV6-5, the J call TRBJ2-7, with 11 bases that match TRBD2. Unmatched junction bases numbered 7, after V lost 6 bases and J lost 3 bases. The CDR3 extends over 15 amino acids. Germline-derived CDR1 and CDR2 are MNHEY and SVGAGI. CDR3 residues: CASSRLAGTIYEQYF. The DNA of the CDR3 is TGTGCCAGCAGCCGACTAGCGGGAACCATCTACGAGCAGTACTTC.

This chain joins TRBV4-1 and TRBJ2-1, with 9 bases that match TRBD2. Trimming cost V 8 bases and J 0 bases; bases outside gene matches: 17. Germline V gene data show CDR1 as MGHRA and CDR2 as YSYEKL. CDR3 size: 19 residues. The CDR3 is CASRANILAGDSSYNEQFF. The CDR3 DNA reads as TGCGCCAGCCGAGCTAACATACTAGCGGGCGACAGCTCCTACAATGAGCAGTTCTTC.

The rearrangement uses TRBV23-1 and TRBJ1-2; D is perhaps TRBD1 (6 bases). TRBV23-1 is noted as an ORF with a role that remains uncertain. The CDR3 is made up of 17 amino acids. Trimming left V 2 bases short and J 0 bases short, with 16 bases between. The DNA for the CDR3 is TGCGCCAGCAGTCAAGCACCGGGGACATGTGCTAACTATGGCTACACCTTC. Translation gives CASSQAPGTCANYGYTF.

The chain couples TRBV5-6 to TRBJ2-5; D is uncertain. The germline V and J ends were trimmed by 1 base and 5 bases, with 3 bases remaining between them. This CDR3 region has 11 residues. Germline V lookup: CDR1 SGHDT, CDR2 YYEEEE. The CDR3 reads CASSLKETQYF. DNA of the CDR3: TGTGCCAGCAGCTTGAAGGAGACCCAGTACTTC.

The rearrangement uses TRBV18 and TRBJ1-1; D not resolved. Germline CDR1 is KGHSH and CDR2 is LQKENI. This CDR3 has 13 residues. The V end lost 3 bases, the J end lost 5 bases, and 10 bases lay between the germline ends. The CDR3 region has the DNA TGTGCCAGCTCACCGATCGGGCCGACTGAAGCTTTCTTT. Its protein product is CASSPIGPTEAFF.

CDR3 sequence reads: CASSARTSGAYNEQFF. DNA for the CDR3: TGTGCCAGCAGCGCGCGTACTAGCGGGGCCTACAATGAGCAGTTCTTC. The V and J genes are TRBV7-7 and TRBJ2-1; 10 bases match TRBD2. CDR1 SSHAT and CDR2 FNYEAQ come from the germline V gene (reference sequence). The CDR3 is made up of 16 amino acids. V shed 5 bases, J shed 2 bases, and the junction held 6 bases outside the gene matches.

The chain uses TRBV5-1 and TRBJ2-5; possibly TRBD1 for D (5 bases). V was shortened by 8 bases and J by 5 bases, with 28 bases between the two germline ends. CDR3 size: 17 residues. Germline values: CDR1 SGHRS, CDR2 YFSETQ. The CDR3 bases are TGCGCCAGTCACCCCGGACACTCCACTTCAGCTGGGGAGACCCAGTACTTC. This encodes CASHPGHSTSAGETQYF.

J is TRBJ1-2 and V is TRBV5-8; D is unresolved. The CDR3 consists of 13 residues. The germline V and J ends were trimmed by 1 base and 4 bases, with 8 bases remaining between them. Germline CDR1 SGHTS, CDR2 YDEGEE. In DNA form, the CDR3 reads TGTGCCAGCAGCTTGATAGGAACCTATGGCTACACCTTC. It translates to CASSLIGTYGYTF.

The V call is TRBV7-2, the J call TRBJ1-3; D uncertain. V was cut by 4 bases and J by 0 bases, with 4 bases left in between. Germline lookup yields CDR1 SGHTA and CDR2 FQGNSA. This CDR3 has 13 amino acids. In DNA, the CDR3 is TGTGCCAGCAGCTATGACTCTGGAAACACCATATATTTT. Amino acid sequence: CASSYDSGNTIYF.

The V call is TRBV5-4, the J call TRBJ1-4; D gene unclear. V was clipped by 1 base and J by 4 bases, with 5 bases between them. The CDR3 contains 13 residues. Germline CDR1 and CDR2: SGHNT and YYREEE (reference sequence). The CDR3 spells CASSLSGNEKLFF. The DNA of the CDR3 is TGTGCCAGCAGCTTGTCCGGTAATGAAAAACTGTTTTTT.